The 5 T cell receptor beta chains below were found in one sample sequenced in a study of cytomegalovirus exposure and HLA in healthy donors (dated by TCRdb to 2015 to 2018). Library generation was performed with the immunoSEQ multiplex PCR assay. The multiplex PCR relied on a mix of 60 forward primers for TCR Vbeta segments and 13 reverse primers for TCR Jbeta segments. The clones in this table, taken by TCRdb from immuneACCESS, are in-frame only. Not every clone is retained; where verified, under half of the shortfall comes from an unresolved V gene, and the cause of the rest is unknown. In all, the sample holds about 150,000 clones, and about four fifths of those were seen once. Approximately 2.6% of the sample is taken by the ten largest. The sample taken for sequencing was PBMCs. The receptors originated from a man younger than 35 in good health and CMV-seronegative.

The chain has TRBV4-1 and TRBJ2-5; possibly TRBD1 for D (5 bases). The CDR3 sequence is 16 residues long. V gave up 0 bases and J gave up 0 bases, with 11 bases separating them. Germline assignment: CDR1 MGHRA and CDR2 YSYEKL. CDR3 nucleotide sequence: TGCGCCAGCAGCCAAGAAGGGGTGCCGTACCAAGAGACCCAGTACTTC. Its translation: CASSQEGVPYQETQYF.

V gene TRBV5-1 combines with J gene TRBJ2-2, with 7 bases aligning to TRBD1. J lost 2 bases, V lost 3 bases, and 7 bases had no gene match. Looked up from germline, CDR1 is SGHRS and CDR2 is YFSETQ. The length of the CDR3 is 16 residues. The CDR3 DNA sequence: TGCGCCAGCAGCTCCACTCGACAGGGCAACACCGGGGAGCTGTTTTTT. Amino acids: CASSSTRQGNTGELFF.

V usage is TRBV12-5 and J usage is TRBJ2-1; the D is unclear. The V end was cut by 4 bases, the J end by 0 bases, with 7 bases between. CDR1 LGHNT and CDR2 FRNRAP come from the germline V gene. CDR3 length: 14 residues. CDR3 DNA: TGTGCTAGTGGTTCCGGGTACTCCTACAATGAGCAGTTCTTC. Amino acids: CASGSGYSYNEQFF.

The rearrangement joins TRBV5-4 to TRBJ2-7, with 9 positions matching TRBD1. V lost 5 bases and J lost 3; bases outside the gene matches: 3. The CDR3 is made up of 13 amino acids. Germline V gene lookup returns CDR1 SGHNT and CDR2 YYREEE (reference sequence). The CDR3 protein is CASRDRGNYEQYF. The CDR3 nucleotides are TGTGCCAGCAGGGACAGGGGCAACTACGAGCAGTACTTC.

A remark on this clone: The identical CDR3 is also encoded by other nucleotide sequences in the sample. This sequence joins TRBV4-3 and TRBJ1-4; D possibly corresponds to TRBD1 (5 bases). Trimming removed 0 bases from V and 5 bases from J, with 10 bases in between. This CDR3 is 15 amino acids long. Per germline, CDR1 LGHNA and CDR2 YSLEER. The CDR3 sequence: CASSQDRGRNEKLFF. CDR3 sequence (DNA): TGCGCCAGCAGCCAAGATCGGGGGAGGAATGAAAAACTGTTTTTT.